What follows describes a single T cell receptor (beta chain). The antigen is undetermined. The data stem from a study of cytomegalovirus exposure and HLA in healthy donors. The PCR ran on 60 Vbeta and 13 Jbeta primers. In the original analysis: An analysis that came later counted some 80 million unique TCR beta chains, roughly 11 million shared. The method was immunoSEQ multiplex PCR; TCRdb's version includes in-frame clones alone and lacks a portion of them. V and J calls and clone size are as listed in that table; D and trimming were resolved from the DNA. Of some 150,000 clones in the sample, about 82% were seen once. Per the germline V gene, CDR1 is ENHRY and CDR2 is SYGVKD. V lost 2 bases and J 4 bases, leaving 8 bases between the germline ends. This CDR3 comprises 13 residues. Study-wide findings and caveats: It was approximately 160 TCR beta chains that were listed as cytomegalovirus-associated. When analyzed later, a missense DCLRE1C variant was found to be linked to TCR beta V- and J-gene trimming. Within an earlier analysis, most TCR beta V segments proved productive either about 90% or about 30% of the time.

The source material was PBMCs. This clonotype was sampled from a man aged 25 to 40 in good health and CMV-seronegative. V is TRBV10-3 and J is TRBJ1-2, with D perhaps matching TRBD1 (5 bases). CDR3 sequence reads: CAISEQTVYGYTF. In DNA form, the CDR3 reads TGTGCCATCAGTGAGCAGACAGTCTATGGCTACACCTTC.